This T cell receptor (beta chain) was documented in a study of blood T cell repertoires in COVID-19. Germline CDR1 and CDR2: SGHNT and YYREEE (reference sequence). Trimming cost V 3 bases and J 0 bases; bases outside gene matches: 2. The length of the CDR3 is 15 residues. Per the original data handling: Reference gene primer amplification gave nucleated cell count estimates. The assay was immunoSEQ multiplex PCR, and TCRdb's table has in-frame clones only and misses some. The V and J calls and clone size are taken from that table; D and trimming were inferred from the DNA. Of more than 35,000 clones in the sample, around four fifths were seen once.

Sequences were obtained from peripheral blood. The rearrangement links TRBV5-4 to TRBJ2-7, with TRBD2 identical over 11 bases. This clonotype originated in a woman aged 80 or over with acute or convalescent COVID-19. CDR3 bases: TGTGCCAGCAGCTCTAGCGGGGGGCTCTCCTACGAGCAGTACTTC. Protein product: CASSSSGGLSYEQYF.